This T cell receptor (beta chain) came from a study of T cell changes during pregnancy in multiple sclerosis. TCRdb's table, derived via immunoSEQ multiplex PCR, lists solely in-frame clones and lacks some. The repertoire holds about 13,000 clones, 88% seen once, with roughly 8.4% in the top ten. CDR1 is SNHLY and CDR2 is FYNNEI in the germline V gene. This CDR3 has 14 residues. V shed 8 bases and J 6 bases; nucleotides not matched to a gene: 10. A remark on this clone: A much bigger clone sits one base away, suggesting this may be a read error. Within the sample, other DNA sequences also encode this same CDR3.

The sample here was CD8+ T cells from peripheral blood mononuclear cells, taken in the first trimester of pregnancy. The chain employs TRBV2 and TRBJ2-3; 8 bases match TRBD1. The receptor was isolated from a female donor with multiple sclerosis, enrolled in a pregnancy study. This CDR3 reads CASAGQGAFDTQYF. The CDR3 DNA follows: TGTGCCAGCGCCGGGCAGGGGGCGTTCGATACGCAGTATTTT.